This T cell receptor (beta chain) was recorded in a study of cytomegalovirus exposure and HLA in healthy donors. Overall study findings and caveats: In a later analysis, specific HLA alleles were associated with 16,000 or so TCR beta sequences at a 0.05 false discovery rate.

The PCR employed 60 Vbeta primers together with 13 Jbeta primers. Clones were sequenced by immunoSEQ multiplex PCR, and TCRdb holds only the in-frame ones, with some missing. The table shows 150,000 to 200,000 clones, with 80% to 85% occurring only once. Trimming took off 11 bases at V and 0 bases at J, with 20 bases between the two ends. Germline CDR1 SNHLY, CDR2 FYNNEI. CDR3 length: 15 amino acids. For this clone: The target antigen is unknown.

Sequenced input: PBMCs. The TCR was taken from a middle-aged woman in good health and CMV-seronegative. The gene calls are TRBV2 and TRBJ2-7; D may be TRBD1 (6 bases). Here the CDR3 reads CASCRDTLGSYEQYV. CDR3 DNA sequence: TGTGCCTCTTGCCGGGACACTCTTGGCTCCTACGAGCAGTACGTC.